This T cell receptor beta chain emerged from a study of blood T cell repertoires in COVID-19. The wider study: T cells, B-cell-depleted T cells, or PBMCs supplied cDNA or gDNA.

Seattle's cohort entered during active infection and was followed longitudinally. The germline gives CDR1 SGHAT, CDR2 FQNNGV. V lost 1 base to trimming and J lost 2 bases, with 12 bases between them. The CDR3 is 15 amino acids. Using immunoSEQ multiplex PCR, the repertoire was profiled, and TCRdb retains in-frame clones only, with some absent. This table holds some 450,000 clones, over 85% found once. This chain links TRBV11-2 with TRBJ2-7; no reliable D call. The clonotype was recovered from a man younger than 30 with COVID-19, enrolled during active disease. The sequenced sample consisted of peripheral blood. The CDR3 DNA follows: TGTGCCAGCAGCTTAGCGGGTAGGAATGCCTACGAGCAGTACTTC. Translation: CASSLAGRNAYEQYF.